Listed below are T cell receptor beta chains from one sample, sequenced in a study of OX40 agonist ivuxolimab in advanced cancers. The data were produced by immunoSEQ multiplex PCR, yet TCRdb's version contains in-frame clones alone and is incomplete. The sample shows around 19,000 clones, around 80% of them seen only once. The starting material was CD4+ or CD8+ T cells sorted from blood, obtained in a trial of the OX40 agonist ivuxolimab. The source is an adult with an advanced solid tumor such as melanoma, head and neck, liver or kidney cancer. Each CDR3 is given with its conserved first and last residue. Fields, in order: V gene, clone size, D gene, J gene, CDR3 length, CDR3 DNA, CDR3 protein. A D gene is named only where the DNA matches it firmly. Expanded clones are given a class, and other clones once, few, many or no size at all.

v_gene: TRBV27
abundance: -
d_gene: TRBD2
j_gene: TRBJ2-1
len: 16
CDR3nt: TGTGCCAGCAGTTTGAGTAGCGGGGGGTCCTACAATGAGCAGTTCTTC
CDR3aa: CASSLSSGGSYNEQFF

v_gene: TRBV10-2
abundance: medium-sized
d_gene: TRBD1
j_gene: TRBJ1-2
len: 15
CDR3nt: TGCGCCAGCAGTCGCACCGGGACAGGGTATTATGGCTACACCTTC
CDR3aa: CASSRTGTGYYGYTF

v_gene: TRBV14
abundance: -
d_gene: TRBD1
j_gene: TRBJ2-7
len: 12
CDR3nt: TGTGCCAGCAGGGACAGGGATCACGAGCAGTACTTC
CDR3aa: CASRDRDHEQYF

v_gene: TRBV5-8
abundance: -
d_gene: -
j_gene: TRBJ2-7
len: 11
CDR3nt: TGTGCCAGCAGCCCCGAAGTCGAGCAGTACTTC
CDR3aa: CASSPEVEQYF

v_gene: TRBV14
abundance: -
d_gene: -
j_gene: TRBJ1-1
len: 14
CDR3nt: TGTGCCAGCAGCCCCGTTGGGGGGGCCGCTGAAGCTTTCTTT
CDR3aa: CASSPVGGAAEAFF

v_gene: TRBV28
abundance: -
d_gene: -
j_gene: TRBJ1-1
len: 14
CDR3nt: TGTGCCAGCAGTCCGGACAGCGTGAACACTGAAGCTTTCTTT
CDR3aa: CASSPDSVNTEAFF

v_gene: TRBV11-3
abundance: -
d_gene: TRBD2
j_gene: TRBJ2-3
len: 14
CDR3nt: TGTGCCAGCAGCTCACGACTAGCCCCGGATACGCAGTATTTT
CDR3aa: CASSSRLAPDTQYF

v_gene: TRBV11-2
abundance: -
d_gene: -
j_gene: TRBJ2-2
len: 19
CDR3nt: TGTGCCAGCAGCTTAGCATTCTCATCCCCGGGATCGAACACCGGGGAGCTGTTTTTT
CDR3aa: CASSLAFSSPGSNTGELFF

v_gene: TRBV7-3
abundance: -
d_gene: -
j_gene: TRBJ2-2
len: 12
CDR3nt: TGTGCCAGCAGCTTCCGGGACCCGGAGCTGTTTTTT
CDR3aa: CASSFRDPELFF

v_gene: TRBV4-1
abundance: -
d_gene: -
j_gene: TRBJ2-5
len: 17
CDR3nt: TGCGCCAGCAGCCAAGATACTCTGGACTCGATCGGAGAGACCCAGTACTTC
CDR3aa: CASSQDTLDSIGETQYF

v_gene: TRBV10-3
abundance: -
d_gene: TRBD1
j_gene: TRBJ2-7
len: 14
CDR3nt: TGTGCCATCAGTGAGACAGGGGGACCTAGCGAGCAGTACTTC
CDR3aa: CAISETGGPSEQYF